A single sample is the source of the 14 T cell receptor beta chains below, sequenced in a study of cytomegalovirus exposure and HLA in healthy donors. The method was immunoSEQ multiplex PCR; TCRdb's version includes in-frame clones alone and lacks a portion of them. This sample has about 70,000 clones, with about 94% found just once. The sequenced material came from PBMCs. These receptors originate from a man between 18 and 35 years old in good health and CMV-seropositive.

V usage is TRBV18 and J usage is TRBJ2-5, with D possibly matching TRBD1 (5 bases). Germline loops: CDR1 KGHSH, CDR2 LQKENI. With 6 bases removed from V and 2 bases from J, the gap between germline ends came to 19 bases. The CDR3 length is 16 residues. As DNA, the CDR3 is TGTGCCAGCTCGTCACCAGTGTCACAGGTACAAGAGACCCAGTACTTC. This gives the protein CASSSPVSQVQETQYF.

The rearrangement uses TRBV5-5 and TRBJ1-1; possibly TRBD1 for D (6 bases). The CDR3 consists of 15 residues. CDR1 SGHKS and CDR2 YYEKEE come from the germline V gene (reference sequence). Between the trimmed V and J ends, which lost 5 bases and 0 bases, there was a span of 14 bases. The DNA for the CDR3 is TGTGCCAGCAGTAGACAGGAGAATATGAACACTGAAGCTTTCTTT. Amino acids: CASSRQENMNTEAFF.

V is TRBV7-9 and J is TRBJ2-7; a weak D match, TRBD1 (5 bases). The CDR3 spans 15 residues. Germline V gene sequence: CDR1 SEHNR, CDR2 FQNEAQ (reference sequence). Trimming cost V 1 base and J 1 base, with 11 bases left between them. The CDR3 DNA sequence: TGTGCCAGCAGCTTAGTGCAACAGGTTTCCTACGAGCAGTACTTC. Translated, it gives CASSLVQQVSYEQYF. The full variable domain, its missing parts supplied by reference TRBV7-9 and TRBJ2-7, is DTGVSQNPRHKITKRGQNVTFRCDPISEHNRLYWYRQTLGQGPEFLTYFQNEAQLEKSRLLSDRFSAERPKGSFSTLEIQRTEQGDSAMYLCASSLVQQVSYEQYFGPGTRLTVT.

This clone came up once. V gene TRBV5-4 combines with J gene TRBJ2-7, with D possibly TRBD2 on 6 matching bases. V lost 4 bases and J 5 bases, leaving 22 bases between the germline ends. Germline CDR1 reads SGHNT; CDR2 reads YYREEE (reference sequence). The CDR3 covers 16 residues. The CDR3 nucleotides are TGTGCCAGCAGCGCGGGGAGCGGCAGTCAGGTCCACGAGCAGTACTTC. Amino acids: CASSAGSGSQVHEQYF.

This rearrangement joins TRBV6-1 to TRBJ1-2; weak D call: TRBD1 (5 bases). V dropped 4 bases and J dropped 2 bases, with 11 bases sitting between them. Per germline, CDR1 MNHNS and CDR2 SASEGT. The CDR3 is 14 residues long. The CDR3 protein is CASSVGGTNYGYTF. As DNA, the CDR3 is TGTGCCAGCAGTGTAGGCGGGACGAACTATGGCTACACCTTC.

The chain recombines TRBV7-9 with TRBJ2-7, with TRBD1 identical over 7 bases. This CDR3 contains 15 residues. V shed 4 bases and J 3 bases; nucleotides not matched to a gene: 9. Germline V gene sequence: CDR1 SEHNR, CDR2 FQNEAQ (reference sequence). CDR3 sequence reads: CASSSRDRDLYEQYF. As DNA, the CDR3 is TGTGCCAGCAGCTCCCGGGACAGAGACCTCTACGAGCAGTACTTC.

The genes are TRBV7-8 and TRBJ2-7; weak D call: TRBD2 (5 bases). Per germline, CDR1 SGHVS and CDR2 FQNEAQ. This CDR3 region has 14 residues. The V and J ends lost 1 base and 3 bases respectively, with 10 bases between them. The CDR3 sequence: CASSLVGSSYEQYF. CDR3 DNA: TGTGCCAGCAGCTTAGTTGGGAGTAGCTACGAGCAGTACTTC.

The chain joins TRBV30 to TRBJ1-5; D not certain. The germline gives CDR1 GTSNPN, CDR2 SVGIG (reference sequence). Trimming took off 0 bases at V and 9 bases at J, with 9 bases between the two ends. CDR3 length: 12 amino acids. In DNA, the CDR3 is TGTGCCTGGAGTGTAGAGGGTGGGCCCCAGCATTTT. Residues: CAWSVEGGPQHF.

The CDR3 DNA is TGTGCCAGCAGAAACAGGGTAAGCTCCTACAATGAGCAGTTCTTC. Translating gives CASRNRVSSYNEQFF. This rearrangement joins TRBV27 to TRBJ2-1; D possibly corresponds to TRBD1 (6 bases). Germline loops: CDR1 MNHEY, CDR2 SMNVEV (reference sequence). The V and J ends lost 6 bases and 0 bases respectively, with 12 bases between them. The CDR3 length is 15 residues.

The chain uses TRBV6-1 and TRBJ2-1; the match to TRBD2 covers 9 bases. The CDR3 sequence is 16 residues long. Germline V gene lookup returns CDR1 MNHNS and CDR2 SASEGT. With 4 bases clipped from V and 6 bases from J, the junction kept 10 bases outside the gene matches. CDR3 DNA sequence: TGTGCCAGCAGTGGGTCGTTAGCGGGAGACGGCAATGAGCAGTTCTTC. This gives the protein CASSGSLAGDGNEQFF.

This chain links TRBV10-2 with TRBJ2-1; TRBD1 is a possible D gene (6 bases). V shed 6 bases and J shed 4 bases, with 7 bases lying between them. The CDR3 contains 12 residues. Germline CDR1 and CDR2: WSHSY and SAAADI. The CDR3 spells CASRDRYNEQFF. Here the CDR3 DNA reads TGCGCCAGCAGAGACAGGTACAATGAGCAGTTCTTC.

J is TRBJ1-2 and V is TRBV6-5; 9 bases match TRBD1. V was pared by 5 bases and J by 9 bases, with 7 bases of the junction left unmatched. Germline V gene data show CDR1 as MNHEY and CDR2 as SVGAGI. The CDR3 length is 13 residues. The CDR3, as DNA: TGTGCCAGCAGTCCCAGGGACAGGGATCGCTACACCTTC. This sequence encodes CASSPRDRDRYTF.

The chain employs TRBV27 and TRBJ2-7; 9 nucleotides line up with TRBD1. V trimming: 6 bases; J trimming: 2 bases; junction bases outside the gene matches: 8. There are 15 residues in the CDR3. Germline CDR1 and CDR2: MNHEY and SMNVEV (reference sequence). The CDR3, as DNA: TGTGCCAGCAGACAGATCCGGGACAGGGCCTACGAGCAGTACTTC. Translating gives CASRQIRDRAYEQYF.

This chain connects TRBV6-1 to TRBJ2-7; tentative D call: TRBD2 (5 bases). In germline, CDR1 is MNHNS, CDR2 SASEGT. V lost 6 bases, J lost 3 bases, and 18 bases lay in between. The CDR3 length is 15 residues. CDR3 in amino acids: CASSPGRGSYYEQYF. CDR3 DNA: TGTGCCAGCAGCCCCGGACGGGGTTCTTACTACGAGCAGTACTTC.